Below, 26 T cell receptor beta chains from the same sample are listed, as sequenced in a study of shared clonotypes between healthy human individuals. Clones were sequenced by immunoSEQ multiplex PCR, and TCRdb holds only the in-frame ones, with some missing. Of millions of clones detected, approximately 94% appear once; the ten largest clones hold 0.13% to 0.15%. The material sequenced was naive CD4+ T cells sorted from blood. Subset described: CD45RA+ positively selected. The receptors were sampled from a man in his late teens or twenties in good health.

The chain employs TRBV6-6 and TRBJ2-7; D gene unclear. Deletions cut 4 bases from V and 7 bases from J, with 8 bases between. This CDR3 comprises 11 residues. In germline, CDR1 is MNHNY, CDR2 SVGAGI (reference sequence). The CDR3: CASSFDVEQYF. CDR3 sequence (DNA): TGTGCCAGCAGTTTCGACGTTGAGCAGTACTTC.

This chain joins TRBV28 and TRBJ2-7; possible D gene TRBD1, 5 bases. CDR1 is MDHEN, CDR2 SYDVKM, per germline. With 6 bases removed from V and 2 bases from J, the gap between germline ends came to 11 bases. The CDR3 has 13 amino acids. For the CDR3, the DNA is TGTGCCAGCAGGGTGACAGTGACCTACGAGCAGTACTTC. It yields the protein CASRVTVTYEQYF.

Worth noting for this clone: Additional DNA sequences in this sample encode the identical CDR3. V usage is TRBV30 and J usage is TRBJ1-1; D unclear. V was trimmed by 3 bases and J by 0 bases, leaving 8 bases between them. This CDR3 comprises 13 residues. The germline CDR1 and CDR2 sequences are GTSNPN and SVGIG (reference sequence). This chain's CDR3 is CAWRATLNTEAFF. DNA of the CDR3: TGTGCCTGGAGGGCGACCTTGAACACTGAAGCTTTCTTT.

The chain recombines TRBV2 with TRBJ1-5; possible D gene TRBD1, 5 bases. V shed 6 bases and J shed 4 bases, with 13 bases lying between them. CDR1 and CDR2 (germline): SNHLY, FYNNEI. This CDR3 is built from 14 residues. As DNA, the CDR3 is TGTGCCAGCAGAGACGACAGCCCAAATCAGCCCCAGCATTTT. This sequence encodes CASRDDSPNQPQHF.

This rearrangement joins TRBV5-6 to TRBJ1-4; D is possibly TRBD1 (5 bases). The germline V gene encodes CDR1 SGHDT and CDR2 YYEEEE. The CDR3 length is 14 residues. Trimming pared 7 bases from V and 3 bases from J, leaving 13 bases between. CDR3 amino acids: CASRQQAANEKLFF. CDR3 in DNA: TGTGCCAGCCGCCAACAGGCAGCTAATGAAAAACTGTTTTTT.

This clone was recorded only once. The V and J genes are TRBV2 and TRBJ2-7; D unclear. CDR3 length: 15 amino acids. V was trimmed by 6 bases and J by 0 bases, leaving 15 bases between them. The germline CDR1 and CDR2 sequences are SNHLY and FYNNEI. As DNA, the CDR3 is TGTGCCAGCAGACCTACTACCGCCGACTCCTACGAGCAGTACTTC. This translates into CASRPTTADSYEQYF.

The genes are TRBV7-2 and TRBJ2-1; TRBD2 might be the D (5 bases). The germline V gene has CDR1 SGHTA and CDR2 FQGNSA. Trimming stripped 5 bases from V and 6 bases from J, with 11 bases between. The CDR3 covers 13 residues. The CDR3 is CASSQLAGNEQFF. CDR3 sequence (DNA): TGTGCCAGCAGCCAGCTCGCGGGCAATGAGCAGTTCTTC.

This chain joins TRBV5-1 and TRBJ1-2; D is ambiguous. The CDR3 length is 13 residues. Germline-derived CDR1 and CDR2 are SGHRS and YFSETQ. Trimming pared 0 bases from V and 3 bases from J, leaving 6 bases between. The CDR3 protein is CASSLEVDYGYTF. The CDR3 coding sequence is TGCGCCAGCAGCTTGGAGGTGGACTATGGCTACACCTTC.

This chain connects TRBV9 to TRBJ2-5, with TRBD1 matching 9 bases. J was trimmed by 3 bases and V by 2 bases; bases with no gene match: 8. The length of the CDR3 is 16 residues. Germline V gene sequence: CDR1 SGDLS, CDR2 YYNGEE. The CDR3 DNA reads TGTGCCAGCAGCGTCCCTTTCACAGGGGGCGAAGAGACCCAGTACTTC. It codes for CASSVPFTGGEETQYF.

The genes are TRBV5-1 and TRBJ1-1; D perhaps matches TRBD1 (6 bases). The germline V gene has CDR1 SGHRS and CDR2 YFSETQ. The CDR3 covers 16 residues. V shed 2 bases and J shed 0 bases, with 14 bases lying between them. CDR3 DNA: TGCGCCAGCAGCTTACAGGGACCGGAGTTGAACACTGAAGCTTTCTTT. Amino acids: CASSLQGPELNTEAFF.

The rearrangement joins TRBV10-3 to TRBJ2-2; a weak D match, TRBD1 (6 bases). CDR3 length: 15 amino acids. Germline V gives CDR1 ENHRY, CDR2 SYGVKD. Trimming took 5 bases from V and 1 from J, leaving 11 bases between them. CDR3 loop: CAISRTDLNTGELFF. The CDR3 DNA sequence: TGTGCCATCAGTCGGACAGATTTGAACACCGGGGAGCTGTTTTTT.

V and J are TRBV5-1 and TRBJ2-2, with a possible D match to TRBD1 (6 bases). This CDR3 is built from 16 residues. Germline V CDR1 and CDR2: SGHRS, YFSETQ. Trimming removed 3 bases from V and 2 bases from J, with 14 bases in between. The CDR3 DNA reads as TGCGCCAGCAGCTCCCGGGACATTCTAAACACCGGGGAGCTGTTTTTT. It translates to CASSSRDILNTGELFF. The full variable domain, rest sourced from reference TRBV5-1 and TRBJ2-2, is KAGVTQTPRYLIKTRGQQVTLSCSPISGHRSVSWYQQTPGQGLQFLFEYFSETQRNKGNFPGRFSGRQFSNSRSEMNVSTLELGDSALYLCASSSRDILNTGELFFGEGSRLTVL.

On this clone: Other DNA sequences in the same sample also yield this CDR3. This chain uses TRBV7-9 with TRBJ2-2, with D perhaps TRBD1 (6 bases). This CDR3 is built from 15 residues. The germline V gene has CDR1 SEHNR and CDR2 FQNEAQ (reference sequence). With 3 bases removed from V and 0 bases from J, the gap between germline ends came to 8 bases. CDR3 nucleotides: TGTGCCAGCAGCTTGGGGACAACGAACACCGGGGAGCTGTTTTTT. Protein product: CASSLGTTNTGELFF.

This chain uses TRBV19 with TRBJ2-7; D possibly corresponds to TRBD1 (6 bases). Trimming cost V 7 bases and J 0 bases, with 10 bases left between them. The length of the CDR3 is 13 residues. Germline CDR1 LNHDA, CDR2 SQIVND (reference sequence). This chain's CDR3 is CASKQTGSYEQYF. DNA of the CDR3: TGTGCCAGTAAACAGACAGGCTCCTACGAGCAGTACTTC.

The chain carries TRBV4-3 and TRBJ1-3; TRBD1 agrees at 7 bases. V was clipped by 5 bases and J by 0 bases; unmatched bases: 7. In germline, CDR1 is LGHNA, CDR2 YSLEER. The CDR3 has 16 residues. The CDR3 region is CASSFIGTASGNTIYF. The CDR3 region has the DNA TGCGCCAGCAGCTTTATAGGGACAGCCTCTGGAAACACCATATATTTT.

The chain has TRBV5-6 and TRBJ1-6; 7 bases map to TRBD1. Trimming took 0 bases from V and 5 from J; bases not matched to a gene: 2. The CDR3 consists of 15 residues. Germline lookup yields CDR1 SGHDT and CDR2 YYEEEE. CDR3 loop: CASSLDRGDNSPLHF. CDR3 sequence (DNA): TGTGCCAGCAGCTTGGACAGGGGAGATAATTCACCCCTCCACTTT.

The rearrangement uses TRBV10-3 and TRBJ1-1, with D tentatively TRBD1 (6 bases). The V end lost 2 bases, the J end lost 7 bases, and 11 bases lay between the germline ends. The CDR3 totals 13 residues. The germline V gene encodes CDR1 ENHRY and CDR2 SYGVKD. The CDR3 DNA follows: TGTGCCATCAGTGAGGGGAAAGGGGGTGAAGCTTTCTTT. It is translated as CAISEGKGGEAFF.

The gene calls are TRBV10-1 and TRBJ2-3; 11 bases are a match to TRBD2. The CDR3 has 13 amino acids. Germline lookup yields CDR1 WNHNN and CDR2 SYGVQD (reference sequence). Trimming at V came to 10 bases and at J to 8 bases, leaving 8 bases not matched to a gene. DNA of the CDR3: TGCGCCACCCAACTAGCGGGAGAATCTACGCAGTATTTT. This gives the protein CATQLAGESTQYF.

V gene TRBV18 combines with J gene TRBJ1-3; D gene ambiguous. CDR3 length: 15 residues. Germline-derived CDR1 and CDR2 are KGHSH and LQKENI. The V end lost 3 bases, the J end lost 0 bases, and 9 bases lay between the germline ends. CDR3 DNA: TGTGCCAGCTCACCCGGACGGATCTCTGGAAACACCATATATTTT. Its protein product is CASSPGRISGNTIYF.

A remark on this clone: Other DNA sequences in the same sample also yield this CDR3. The chain joins TRBV30 to TRBJ2-1; the D is unclear. Trimming stripped 0 bases from V and 10 bases from J, with 7 bases between. The length of the CDR3 is 11 residues. The germline V gene has CDR1 GTSNPN and CDR2 SVGIG (reference sequence). DNA for the CDR3: TGTGCCTGGAGTGTTGGGGTGGAGCAGTTCTTC. It specifies CAWSVGVEQFF. Together with reference TRBV30 and TRBJ2-1, the CDR3 gives the full variable domain: SQTIHQWPATLVQPVGSPLSLECTVEGTSNPNLYWYRQAAGRGLQLLFYSVGIGQISSEVPQNLSASRPQDRQFILSSKKLLLSDSGFYLCAWSVGVEQFFGPGTRLTVL.

V gene TRBV27 combines with J gene TRBJ1-2, with 8 bases fitting TRBD1. V lost 3 bases and J lost 8; bases outside the gene matches: 5. This CDR3 is 13 amino acids long. Germline CDR1 reads MNHEY; CDR2 reads SMNVEV (reference sequence). This CDR3 is CASSFLRGQGYTF. The CDR3 DNA follows: TGTGCCAGCAGTTTCCTCAGGGGGCAAGGCTACACCTTC.

This clone has a single count. The rearrangement joins TRBV5-1 to TRBJ2-3, with 7 bases identical to TRBD1. The length of the CDR3 is 15 residues. CDR1 is SGHRS, CDR2 YFSETQ, per germline. The V segment lost 4 bases and the J segment 2 bases; nucleotides outside the gene matches: 7. CDR3 sequence (DNA): TGCGCCAGCAGCAGGGACAGTACCCTCACAGATACGCAGTATTTT. Its protein product is CASSRDSTLTDTQYF.

The chain couples TRBV10-1 to TRBJ1-1, with D possibly being TRBD1 (5 bases). The CDR3 is 13 residues long. Germline loops: CDR1 WNHNN, CDR2 SYGVQD (reference sequence). With 5 bases removed from V and 5 bases from J, the gap between germline ends came to 12 bases. The CDR3 DNA reads TGCGCCAGCAGTCGGGGCGGTAGGACTGAAGCTTTCTTT. It codes for CASSRGGRTEAFF.

V gene TRBV7-9 combines with J gene TRBJ2-1; 8 bases are shared with TRBD1. This CDR3 contains 15 residues. Trimming at V came to 10 bases and at J to 6 bases, leaving 14 bases not matched to a gene. Germline V gives CDR1 SEHNR, CDR2 FQNEAQ (reference sequence). CDR3 sequence reads: CATLRVGQGSNEQFF. DNA of the CDR3: TGTGCCACGCTTCGGGTAGGACAGGGATCCAATGAGCAGTTCTTC.

The chain couples TRBV28 to TRBJ1-6; tentative D call: TRBD1 (5 bases). This CDR3 is 16 amino acids long. Trimming removed 6 bases from V and 6 bases from J, with 18 bases in between. Germline V gene data show CDR1 as MDHEN and CDR2 as SYDVKM. In DNA form, the CDR3 reads TGTGCCAGCAGCACAAGGCCAGGGTCTGGTAATTCACCCCTCCACTTT. Protein: CASSTRPGSGNSPLHF.

This clone was detected a few times. The gene calls are TRBV30 and TRBJ1-2, with unresolved D. There are 11 residues in the CDR3. With 0 bases removed from V and 8 bases from J, the gap between germline ends came to 7 bases. Germline CDR1 reads GTSNPN; CDR2 reads SVGIG (reference sequence). CDR3 residues: CAWSVGLGYTF. The CDR3 DNA is TGTGCCTGGAGTGTAGGTTTGGGCTACACCTTC. The full variable domain, its missing parts supplied by reference TRBV30 and TRBJ1-2, is SQTIHQWPATLVQPVGSPLSLECTVEGTSNPNLYWYRQAAGRGLQLLFYSVGIGQISSEVPQNLSASRPQDRQFILSSKKLLLSDSGFYLCAWSVGLGYTFGSGTRLTVV.